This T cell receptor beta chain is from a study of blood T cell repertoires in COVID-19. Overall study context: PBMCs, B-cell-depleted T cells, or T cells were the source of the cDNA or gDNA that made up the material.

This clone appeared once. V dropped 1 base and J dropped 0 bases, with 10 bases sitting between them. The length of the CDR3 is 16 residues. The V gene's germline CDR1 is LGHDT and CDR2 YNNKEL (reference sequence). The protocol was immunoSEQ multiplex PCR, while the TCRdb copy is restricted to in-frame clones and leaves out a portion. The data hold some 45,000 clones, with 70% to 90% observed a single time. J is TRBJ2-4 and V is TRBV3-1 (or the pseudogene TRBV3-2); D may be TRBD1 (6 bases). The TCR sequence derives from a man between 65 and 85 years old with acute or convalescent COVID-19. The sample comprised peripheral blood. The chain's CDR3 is CASSQVGTLAKNIQYF. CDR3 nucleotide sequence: TGTGCCAGCAGCCAAGTGGGGACACTAGCCAAAAACATTCAGTACTTC.